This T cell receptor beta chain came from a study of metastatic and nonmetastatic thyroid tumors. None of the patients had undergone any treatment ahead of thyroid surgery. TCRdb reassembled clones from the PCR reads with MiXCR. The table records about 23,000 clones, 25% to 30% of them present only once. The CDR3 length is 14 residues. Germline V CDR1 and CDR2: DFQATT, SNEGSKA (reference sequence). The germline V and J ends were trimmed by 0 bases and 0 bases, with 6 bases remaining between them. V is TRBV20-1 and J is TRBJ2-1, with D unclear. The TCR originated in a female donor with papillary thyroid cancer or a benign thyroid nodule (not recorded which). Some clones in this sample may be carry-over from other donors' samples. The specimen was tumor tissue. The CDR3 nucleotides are TGCAGTGCTAGAGATCTGATCTCCTACAATGAGCAGTTCTTC. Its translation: CSARDLISYNEQFF.